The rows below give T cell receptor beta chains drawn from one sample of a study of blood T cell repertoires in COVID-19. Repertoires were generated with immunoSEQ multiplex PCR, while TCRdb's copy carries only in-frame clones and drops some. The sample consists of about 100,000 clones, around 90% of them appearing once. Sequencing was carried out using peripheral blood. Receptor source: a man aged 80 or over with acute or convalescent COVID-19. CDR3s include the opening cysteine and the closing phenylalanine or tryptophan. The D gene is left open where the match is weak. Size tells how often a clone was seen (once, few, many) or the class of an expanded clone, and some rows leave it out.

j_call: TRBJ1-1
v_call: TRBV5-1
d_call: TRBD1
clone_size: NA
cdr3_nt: TGCGCCAGCAGCTCCGGACAGGCTATGGCGAACACTGAAGCTTTCTTT
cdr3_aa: CASSSGQAMANTEAFF

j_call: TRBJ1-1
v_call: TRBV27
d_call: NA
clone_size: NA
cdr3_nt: TGTGCCAGCAGTGTTGGGAGTACGGGGGTGAACACTGAAGCTTTCTTT
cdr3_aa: CASSVGSTGVNTEAFF

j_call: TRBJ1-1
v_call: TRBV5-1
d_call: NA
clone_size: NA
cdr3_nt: TGCGCCAGCAGCTCCTGGACAGCCATGAACACTGAAGCTTTCTTT
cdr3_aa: CASSSWTAMNTEAFF

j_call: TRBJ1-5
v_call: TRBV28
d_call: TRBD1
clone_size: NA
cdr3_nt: TGTGCCAGCAGTTTGGCCGGGACAGTTTTAAATAGCAATCAGCCCCAGCATTTT
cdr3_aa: CASSLAGTVLNSNQPQHF

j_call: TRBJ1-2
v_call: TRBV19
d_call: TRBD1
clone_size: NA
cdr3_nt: TGTGCCAGTAGTCAGGGGGCAGGAGGCTACACCTTC
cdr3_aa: CASSQGAGGYTF

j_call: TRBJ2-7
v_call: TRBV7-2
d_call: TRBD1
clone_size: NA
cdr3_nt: TGTGCCAGCAGCCCTAGAGGTACAGGGGGGACCTACGAGCAGTACTTC
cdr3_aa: CASSPRGTGGTYEQYF

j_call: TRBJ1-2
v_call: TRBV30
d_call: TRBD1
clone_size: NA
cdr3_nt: TGTGCCTGGGAACAAAGACAGGGAGAAGGCTACACCTTC
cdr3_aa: CAWEQRQGEGYTF

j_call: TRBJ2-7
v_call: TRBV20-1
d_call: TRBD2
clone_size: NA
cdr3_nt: TGCAGTAGCGGGAGAGGTTACGAGCAGTACTTC
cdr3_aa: CSSGRGYEQYF

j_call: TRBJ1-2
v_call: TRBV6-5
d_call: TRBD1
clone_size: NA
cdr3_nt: TGTGCCAGCAAGGGACAGGGGGCGGGTGGCTACACCTTC
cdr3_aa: CASKGQGAGGYTF

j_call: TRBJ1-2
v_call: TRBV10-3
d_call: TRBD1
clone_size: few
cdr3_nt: TGTGCCATCAGTGAATCTAGACAGGGGGCCTCCCTGGGCTACACCTTC
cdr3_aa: CAISESRQGASLGYTF

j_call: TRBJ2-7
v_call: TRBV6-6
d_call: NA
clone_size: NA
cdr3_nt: TGTGCCAGCAGTTTAGGGGGATTGGTGGACGAGCAGTACTTC
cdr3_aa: CASSLGGLVDEQYF

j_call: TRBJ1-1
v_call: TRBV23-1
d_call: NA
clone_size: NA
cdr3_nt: TGCGCCAGCAGTCAATCAGCAGGGAATCCTAGGAACACTGAAGCTTTCTTT
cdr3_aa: CASSQSAGNPRNTEAFF

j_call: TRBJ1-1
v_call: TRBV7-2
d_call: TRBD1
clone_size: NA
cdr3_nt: TGTGCCAGCAGCTTAGTTGGTGGGACAGGGTCCACTGAAGCTTTCTTT
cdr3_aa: CASSLVGGTGSTEAFF

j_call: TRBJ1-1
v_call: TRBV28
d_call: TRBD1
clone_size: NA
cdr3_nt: TGTGCCAGCACCCCACAGGGGAATTTTGGCACTGAAGCTTTCTTT
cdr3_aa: CASTPQGNFGTEAFF

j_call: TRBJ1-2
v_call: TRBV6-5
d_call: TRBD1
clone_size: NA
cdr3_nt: TGTGCCAGCAGTGACTCCGGACAGGGTCGGGTTGGCTACACCTTC
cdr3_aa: CASSDSGQGRVGYTF

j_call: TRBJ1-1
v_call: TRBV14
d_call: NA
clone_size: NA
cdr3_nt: TGTGCCAGCAGCCAAGCGCGCGGGGGAGCTTTCTTT
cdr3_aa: CASSQARGGAFF

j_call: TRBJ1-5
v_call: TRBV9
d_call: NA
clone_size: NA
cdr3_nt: TGTGCCAGCAGCGTAAGCCAGGGGAGCAATCAGCCCCAGCATTTT
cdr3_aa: CASSVSQGSNQPQHF

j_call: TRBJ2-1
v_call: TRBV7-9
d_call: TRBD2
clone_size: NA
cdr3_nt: TGTGCCAGCAGCTCCGTCGCGGGAGTAGCCTACAATGAGCAGTTCTTC
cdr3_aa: CASSSVAGVAYNEQFF

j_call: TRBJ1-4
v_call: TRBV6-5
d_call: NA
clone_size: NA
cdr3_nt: TGTGCCAGCGCAAAGAGTTTTGCAACTAATGAAAAACTGTTTTTT
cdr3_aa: CASAKSFATNEKLFF

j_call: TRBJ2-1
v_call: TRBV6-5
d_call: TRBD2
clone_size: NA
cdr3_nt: TGTGCCAGCAGGATAATGGCGGGAGCGGGGGAGCAGTTCTTC
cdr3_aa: CASRIMAGAGEQFF

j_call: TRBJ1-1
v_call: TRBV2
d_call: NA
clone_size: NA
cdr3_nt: TGTGCCAGCAGAAAAGAAGGGGTCAGCACTGAAGCTTTCTTT
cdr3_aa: CASRKEGVSTEAFF

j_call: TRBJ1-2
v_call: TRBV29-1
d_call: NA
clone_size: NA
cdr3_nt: TGCAGCGTTGAAACCCAGGGAGGTAATGGCTACACCTTC
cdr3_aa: CSVETQGGNGYTF

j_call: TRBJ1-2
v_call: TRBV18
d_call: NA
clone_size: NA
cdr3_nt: TGTGCCAGCTCACCACTGGACAGATCGGGCTACACCTTC
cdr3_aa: CASSPLDRSGYTF

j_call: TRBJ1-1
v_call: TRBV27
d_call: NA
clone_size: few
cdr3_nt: TGTGCCAGCAGTTTAGCTGGCACGAACACTGAAGCTTTCTTT
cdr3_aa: CASSLAGTNTEAFF

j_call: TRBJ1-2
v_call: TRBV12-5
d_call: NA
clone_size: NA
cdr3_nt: TGTGCTAGTGGTTTGTCGGGGGTTAACTATGGCTACACCTTC
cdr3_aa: CASGLSGVNYGYTF

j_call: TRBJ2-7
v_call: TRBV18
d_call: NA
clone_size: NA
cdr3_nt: TGTGCCAGCTCACCACAGGGGGTCTACGAGCAGTACTTC
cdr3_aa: CASSPQGVYEQYF

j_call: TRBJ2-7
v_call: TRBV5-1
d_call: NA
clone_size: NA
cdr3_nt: TGCGCCAGCAGCGTACGAAACACCTACGAGCAGTACTTC
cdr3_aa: CASSVRNTYEQYF